A single sample is the source of the 9 T cell receptor beta chains below, sequenced in a study of shared clonotypes between healthy human individuals. Generated by immunoSEQ multiplex PCR, the TCRdb table keeps only in-frame clones and is missing some. In the table there are about a million clones, around 80% of which are singletons. Sequencing was carried out using memory CD4+ T cells sorted from blood. Stated subset: CD45RA-negative fraction. These receptors originate from a man aged 18 to 30 in good health.

The rearrangement joins TRBV30 to TRBJ1-3; D is ambiguous. Germline-derived CDR1 and CDR2 are GTSNPN and SVGIG (reference sequence). This CDR3 region has 13 residues. Between the trimmed V and J ends, which lost 4 bases and 4 bases, there was a span of 11 bases. The CDR3 coding sequence is TGTGCCTGGAACAAGTACGGGGGAAACACCATATATTTT. Residues: CAWNKYGGNTIYF. Combining the CDR3 with reference TRBV30 and TRBJ1-3 gives the whole variable domain SQTIHQWPATLVQPVGSPLSLECTVEGTSNPNLYWYRQAAGRGLQLLFYSVGIGQISSEVPQNLSASRPQDRQFILSSKKLLLSDSGFYLCAWNKYGGNTIYFGEGSWLTVV.

The rearrangement links TRBV10-2 to TRBJ2-5; no firm D call. The germline CDR1 and CDR2 sequences are WSHSY and SAAADI. There are 14 residues in the CDR3. Trimming took 0 bases from V and 4 from J, leaving 9 bases between them. In nucleotides, the CDR3 is TGCGCCAGCAGTGAGTCTTGGCTAATAGAGACCCAGTACTTC. Protein product: CASSESWLIETQYF.

The CDR3 spells CASSPGTGFSYEQYF. CDR3 coding DNA: TGCGCCAGCAGCCCCGGGACAGGGTTTTCTTACGAGCAGTACTTC. The chain combines TRBV5-1 with TRBJ2-7; 9 nucleotides match TRBD1. The CDR3 is 15 amino acids. Unmatched junction bases numbered 9, after V lost 4 bases and J lost 4 bases. Per germline, CDR1 SGHRS and CDR2 YFSETQ.

Comment on this clone: The sample carries other DNA sequences with the same CDR3. V and J are TRBV19 and TRBJ2-7; 7 bases match TRBD1. Per the germline V gene, CDR1 is LNHDA and CDR2 is SQIVND (reference sequence). The V gene end was trimmed by 6 bases and the J gene end by 2 bases; junction bases not matched to a gene: 4. This CDR3 has 13 residues. CDR3 loop: CASSPDRAYEQYF. For the CDR3, the DNA is TGTGCCAGTAGCCCCGACAGGGCCTACGAGCAGTACTTC.

The chain employs TRBV29-1 and TRBJ2-2, with TRBD1 as a possible D gene (5 bases). Between the trimmed V and J ends, which lost 6 bases and 6 bases, there was a span of 14 bases. This CDR3 is 13 amino acids long. CDR1 and CDR2 (germline): SQVTM, ANQGSEA. CDR3 DNA sequence: TGCAGCGTGACCCAGGGTCTCGCCGGGGAGCTGTTTTTT. Translated: CSVTQGLAGELFF.

The rearrangement uses TRBV7-2 and TRBJ1-2, with 9 bases aligning to TRBD1. V shed 5 bases, J shed 4 bases, and the junction held 14 bases outside the gene matches. The length of the CDR3 is 17 residues. Germline V lookup: CDR1 SGHTA, CDR2 FQGNSA. CDR3 nucleotides: TGTGCCAGCAGCCCCCGACCGTTGACAGGGGGAGGCTATGGCTACACCTTC. This encodes CASSPRPLTGGGYGYTF.

With respect to this clone: Distinct nucleotide sequences in the sample also encode this CDR3. The genes are TRBV28 and TRBJ1-1; D uncertain. V was clipped by 4 bases and J by 0 bases, with 12 bases between them. Germline V gene sequence: CDR1 MDHEN, CDR2 SYDVKM. The CDR3 is 15 amino acids. This CDR3 is CASSSPGAMNTEAFF. CDR3 sequence (DNA): TGTGCCAGCAGTTCCCCAGGAGCCATGAACACTGAAGCTTTCTTT.

The J gene is TRBJ2-7, the V gene TRBV28, with 11 bases fitting TRBD1. V shed 1 base, J shed 3 bases, and the junction held 5 bases outside the gene matches. The CDR3 spans 16 residues. The germline CDR1 and CDR2 sequences are MDHEN and SYDVKM. The CDR3 bases are TGTGCCAGCAGTTTATCGTCCGGGACAGGGGGCTACGAGCAGTACTTC. Translation gives CASSLSSGTGGYEQYF.

The chain links TRBV29-1 to TRBJ1-3, with D possibly matching TRBD1 (6 bases). V lost 7 bases to trimming and J lost 4 bases, with 14 bases between them. Germline CDR1 SQVTM, CDR2 ANQGSEA. This CDR3 comprises 13 residues. The CDR3 DNA reads as TGCAGCGCCCAACGGGACATCGGAAACACCATATATTTT. Encoded protein: CSAQRDIGNTIYF.